Following are 6 T cell receptor beta chains from one sample sequenced in a study of cytomegalovirus exposure and HLA in healthy donors. Using immunoSEQ multiplex PCR, the repertoire was profiled, and TCRdb retains in-frame clones only, with some absent. The sample holds over 150,000 clones, around 84% seen once. Sequenced material: PBMCs. The source of these receptors is a man aged 18 to 29 in good health and CMV-seropositive.

The V call is TRBV9, the J call TRBJ2-2; possibly TRBD1 for D (6 bases). Trimming pared 3 bases from V and 4 bases from J, leaving 19 bases between. Germline V gene lookup returns CDR1 SGDLS and CDR2 YYNGEE. The CDR3 contains 17 residues. This chain's CDR3 is CASSAFVGARSTGELFF. The CDR3 region has the DNA TGTGCCAGCAGCGCATTCGTGGGGGCTAGGAGCACCGGGGAGCTGTTTTTT.

This sequence joins TRBV2 and TRBJ2-5; D is uncertain. V gave up 3 bases and J gave up 4 bases, with 9 bases separating them. CDR3 size: 13 residues. Looked up from germline, CDR1 is SNHLY and CDR2 is FYNNEI. CDR3: CASSDNNRETQYF. The CDR3 coding sequence is TGTGCCAGCAGTGATAATAACAGAGAGACCCAGTACTTC.

The CDR3 DNA sequence: TGCGCCAGCAGCCGGACACAGGGGAGCAGCGCAGATACGCAGTATTTT. Residues: CASSRTQGSSADTQYF. The J gene is TRBJ2-3, the V gene TRBV5-1; 7 nucleotides match TRBD1. Germline CDR1 reads SGHRS; CDR2 reads YFSETQ. This CDR3 spans 16 amino acids. J lost 4 bases, V lost 4 bases, and 12 bases had no gene match. Drawing the rest from reference TRBV5-1 and TRBJ2-3, the complete variable domain is KAGVTQTPRYLIKTRGQQVTLSCSPISGHRSVSWYQQTPGQGLQFLFEYFSETQRNKGNFPGRFSGRQFSNSRSEMNVSTLELGDSALYLCASSRTQGSSADTQYFGPGTRLTVL.

V is TRBV5-1 and J is TRBJ2-7, with TRBD2 as a possible D gene (7 bases). V was pared by 4 bases and J by 0 bases, with 17 bases between. Germline V gives CDR1 SGHRS, CDR2 YFSETQ. This CDR3 spans 16 amino acids. The CDR3 DNA sequence: TGCGCCAGCAGCCGAAGGGGGGGCCCTAGCTCCTACGAGCAGTACTTC. Its protein product is CASSRRGGPSSYEQYF.

The chain couples TRBV9 to TRBJ1-1; 8 nucleotides agree with TRBD1. The CDR3 runs to 16 residues. J gave up 0 bases and V 0 bases, and 4 bases lay outside the gene matches. Germline loops: CDR1 SGDLS, CDR2 YYNGEE. CDR3: CASSVGGDRMNTEAFF. Here the CDR3 DNA reads TGTGCCAGCAGCGTAGGGGGGGACAGGATGAACACTGAAGCTTTCTTT.

This chain uses TRBV13 with TRBJ2-7; 11 nucleotides line up with TRBD2. The junction had 9 bases not matched to a gene; V was cut back by 4 bases and J by 4 bases. This CDR3 is built from 16 residues. Germline V lookup: CDR1 PRHDT, CDR2 FYEKMQ (reference sequence). The CDR3 protein is CASSSTSGGVGYEQYF. DNA for the CDR3: TGTGCCAGCAGCTCTACTAGCGGGGGAGTCGGGTACGAGCAGTACTTC.